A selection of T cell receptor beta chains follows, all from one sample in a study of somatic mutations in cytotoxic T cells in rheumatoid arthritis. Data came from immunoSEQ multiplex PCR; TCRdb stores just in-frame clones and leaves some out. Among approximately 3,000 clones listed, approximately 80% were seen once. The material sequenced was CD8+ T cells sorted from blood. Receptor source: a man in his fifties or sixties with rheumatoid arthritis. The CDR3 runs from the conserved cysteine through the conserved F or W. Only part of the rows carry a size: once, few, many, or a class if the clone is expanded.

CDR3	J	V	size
CASSVGILAGEDEQYF	TRBJ2-7	TRBV5-1	-
CASRPGPKGTEAFF	TRBJ1-1	TRBV7-6	once
CASSLTGESINEQFF	TRBJ2-1	TRBV27	-
CASSIRAGIPNEQFF	TRBJ2-1	TRBV19	-
CASSPTAGGLETQYF	TRBJ2-5	TRBV7-7	-
CASSYSWGRSDTQYF	TRBJ2-3	TRBV6-6	-
CASSQEAGEMSSYNEQFF	TRBJ2-1	TRBV4-3	-
CASTPEGGLYEQYF	TRBJ2-7	TRBV5-8	-
CASSPTSGRTHDTQYF	TRBJ2-3	TRBV7-9	-
CASSGGDASLYEQYF	TRBJ2-7	TRBV5-1	-
CAIGGLAGVNEQYF	TRBJ2-7	TRBV10-3	-
CASNPAGGETQYF	TRBJ2-5	TRBV11-2	-
CASSATTSGRNTGELFF	TRBJ2-2	TRBV4-1	-
CASSFQGYGYTF	TRBJ1-2	TRBV28	medium-sized
CASSSTGGLGTEAFF	TRBJ1-1	TRBV7-6	-
CASSWGQDQETQYF	TRBJ2-5	TRBV28	-
CASSEQTSALYEQYF	TRBJ2-7	TRBV2	-
CASSIGGTQYF	TRBJ2-5	TRBV19	once
CASSFVQGGRNEQFF	TRBJ2-1	TRBV27	-
CASSLDRDYGYGYTF	TRBJ1-2	TRBV5-1	-
CASWEGRNSPLHF	TRBJ1-6	TRBV6-5	-
CASSDARGYEQYF	TRBJ2-7	TRBV2	-
CASGTKMNTEAFF	TRBJ1-1	TRBV6-1	-
CASSSSGQGLKSSYEQYF	TRBJ2-7	TRBV9	-
CASKGEDRAYEQYF	TRBJ2-7	TRBV11-2	-
CSLLAGGWETQYF	TRBJ2-5	TRBV29-1	few
CASSVTGSNTDTQYF	TRBJ2-3	TRBV9	-
CASFYGSSYEQYF	TRBJ2-7	TRBV4-1	-
CASSLATALAGSSYNEQFF	TRBJ2-1	TRBV5-1	-
CASSPRTVSTYNEQFF	TRBJ2-1	TRBV7-9	few
CASSSGQEETQYF	TRBJ2-5	TRBV28	-
CASISGSSYNEQFF	TRBJ2-1	TRBV28	-
CASSPSSYEQYF	TRBJ2-7	TRBV28	-
CASSERTDSYEQYF	-	TRBV2	-
CASSLYPQTSTDTQYF	TRBJ2-3	TRBV7-9	-
CASSLEYYSLAADFYEQYF	TRBJ2-7	TRBV11-2	-
CASSRGGRGRDEQYF	TRBJ2-7	TRBV4-1	-